This T cell receptor (beta chain) was observed in a study of blood T cell repertoires in COVID-19. The CDR3 has 13 residues. Germline V CDR1 and CDR2: MNHEY, SVGAGI. V was shortened by 6 bases and J by 2 bases, with 8 bases between the two germline ends. Here immunoSEQ multiplex PCR was the method, and the copy in TCRdb shows in-frame clones only, minus some. The repertoire consists of 450,000 or so clones, with around nine tenths occurring once and the leading ten covering about 1.6%. This receptor was taken from a middle-aged woman with COVID-19, enrolled during active disease. Sequences were obtained from peripheral blood. This sequence joins TRBV6-5 and TRBJ1-5, with no clear D. The CDR3 DNA sequence: TGTGCCAGCAGAATATGGCGCAATCAGCCCCAGCATTTT. As protein: CASRIWRNQPQHF.